This T cell receptor beta chain stems from a study of shared clonotypes between healthy human individuals. Assay used: immunoSEQ multiplex PCR; TCRdb lists only in-frame clones, some missing. The table lists over 700,000 clones, roughly two thirds of them singletons, with about 1.8% in the top ten. Trimming took off 0 bases at V and 6 bases at J, with 6 bases between the two ends. Germline lookup yields CDR1 MNHNS and CDR2 SASEGT. The CDR3 covers 13 residues. Whole-study results and caveats: A few donors held roughly 5% of naive CD4 clonotypes in common. The four-donor shared clonotypes exceeded non-shared clonotypes in generation probability, with non-shared ones scoring lower.

In the case of this clone: Its matching antigen is unknown.

This clonotype was sampled from a woman between 25 and 40 years old in good health. Sample: memory CD4+ T cells sorted from blood. Subset described: CD45RA-negative fraction. The chain is built from TRBV6-1 and TRBJ1-5; D is uncertain. CDR3 sequence (DNA): TGTGCCAGCAGTGAAGCTTTCGCTCAGCCCCAGCATTTT. Amino acids: CASSEAFAQPQHF.